This T cell receptor beta chain was identified during a study of cytomegalovirus exposure and HLA in healthy donors. Study-level background: Within the Caucasian-associated ancestry cluster were around 81% of the roughly 400 genotyped donors. Notes on the study in general: The Asian-associated ancestry cluster reportedly had fewer N-insertions than the approximately 690-donor mean in a later analysis. In an earlier analysis, most TCR beta V segments were productive about 90% or about 30% of the time.

V was clipped by 5 bases and J by 1 base, with 8 bases between them. The CDR3 sequence is 13 residues long. From germline, CDR1 is MGHRA and CDR2 YSYEKL. In the case of this clone: Its cognate antigen is unknown.

The primer mix had 60 Vbeta and 13 Jbeta primers. Per the study methods: A later analysis counted 80 million or so unique TCR beta chains, about 11 million shared. Clones were read by immunoSEQ multiplex PCR, and TCRdb kept only the in-frame ones, dropping some. That table furnishes V, J and clone size, whereas the DNA furnished D and trimming. The sample records about 160,000 clones, about 81% being singletons. The source is a woman aged 50 to 60 in good health and CMV-seropositive. Material for sequencing was PBMCs. The chain combines TRBV4-1 with TRBJ1-1; no reliable D call. The CDR3 loop is CASSTNPNTEAFF. In DNA, the CDR3 is TGCGCCAGCAGCACAAACCCGAACACTGAAGCTTTCTTT.